The clone carrying this T cell receptor beta chain showed up many times. Its antigen is not identified. The germline gives CDR1 SGHVS, CDR2 FNYEAQ. V trimming: 8 bases; J trimming: 3 bases; junction bases outside the gene matches: 9. This CDR3 spans 15 amino acids. TCRdb reprocessed the 5' RACE reads via MiXCR and lists one record per CDR3 protein. The sample carries about 340,000 distinct CDR3 sequences, roughly 12% recorded once. Every donor was a healthy Caucasian. The sample belongs to a study of identical twins. Study-wide points: Out-of-frame TCR alpha sharing in monozygotic twins exceeded recombination model predictions. Analyses based on zero insertions could be partly confounded by invariant MAIT and iNKT cells.

The same data also contributed to another study, on yellow fever vaccine responses in identical twins.

V and J are TRBV7-6 and TRBJ2-1, with 8 bases matching TRBD2. This clonotype was sampled from a woman under 30 in good health. Sequencing input: CD8+ T cells sorted from blood. The CDR3 DNA sequence: TGTGCCAGCTCGCTGGTACTAGCGGTCTACAATGAGCAGTTCTTC. Its translation: CASSLVLAVYNEQFF.